This T cell receptor beta chain was captured by sequencing in a study of cytomegalovirus exposure and HLA in healthy donors. Findings and limits, study-wide: In a later analysis, CMV-associated beta chains were mostly HLA-associated, it appeared. Accounts indicate the classifier identified cytomegalovirus status with strong specificity and sensitivity. When a later analysis was performed, an Asian-associated ancestry cluster reportedly had fewer N-insertions than the approximately 700-donor mean.

Germline CDR1 reads SGHDN; CDR2 reads FVKESK. CDR3 length equals 14 residues. V shed 4 bases and J 1 base; nucleotides not matched to a gene: 3. The PCR made use of 60 Vbeta and 13 Jbeta primers. Sequencing was performed with immunoSEQ multiplex PCR; in TCRdb, only in-frame clones are kept and a portion is missing. The table shows some 190,000 clones, with approximately 75% occurring only once. This clone was observed a few times. The antigen remains unidentified. This receptor was identified in a man under 40 in good health and CMV-seropositive. The sample was PBMCs. The chain employs TRBV14 and TRBJ2-7, with TRBD1 identical over 8 bases. The CDR3 loop is CASSPGQGSYEQYF. CDR3 DNA: TGTGCCAGCAGCCCCGGACAGGGTTCCTACGAGCAGTACTTC.